This TCR beta chain was captured by sequencing in a study of T cells after yellow fever vaccination (dated by TCRdb to the late 2010s). Background for the entire study: The SMART-Seq v4 Ultra Low Input RNA kit was used to prepare libraries from fractions with low cell numbers. To track T-cell clones before and after primary and booster YFV17D yellow fever vaccination, bulk TCR alpha and beta repertoires were sequenced longitudinally. The cohort comprised two healthy male donors, one aged 18 to 30 and one aged 30 to 40 years. Blood was collected at multiple timepoints before and after primary and secondary immunization, and bulk PBMC replicates and cell subsets were isolated. Beyond this particular receptor, the publication reports: Computational filtering was needed because FACS-sorted repertoires could contain abundant contaminating clonotypes from the bulk population. A small share of clonotypes occurred in both CD4 and CD8 compartments, likely arising from convergent recombination. Most clones expanded after primary vaccination (96% of CD4 and roughly 91% of CD8) were re-detected after the booster, suggesting that broad memory maintenance occurred. The secondary T-cell response was found to be weaker but faster than the primary response, with a peak reached on day 5 rather than on day 15. Only a couple of donors were included in the study, so the extent to which the findings can be generalized is limited.

The sample's treatment or condition label is to be understood as: live attenuated yellow fever vaccine strain. PBMCs were isolated from peripheral blood using a standard Ficoll-Paque protocol. Dynabeads CD4 and CD8 positive selection kits were used to isolate CD4 and CD8 T-cell fractions. TriZol was used to extract RNA from bulk PBMCs, CD4 and CD8 fractions, and dextramer-positive and dextramer-negative fractions. TCR cDNA was synthesized by 5'RACE template switching, which introduced a universal primer site and unique molecular identifiers. Priming of cDNA synthesis was performed from both the TCR alpha and TCR beta constant segments. Library amplification used two PCR steps, and the second PCR step added sample barcodes and sequencing adapters. Sequencing of libraries was done on Illumina HiSeq 2500 (2x100 bp) or NovaSeq (2x150 bp). In the paper's pipeline: MIGEC was used to demultiplex reads and collapse the reads into UMI consensus sequences, and MiXCR was used for V(D)J alignment. Vaccine-responding clonotypes were defined with edgeR using replicate PBMC samples, requiring FDR below 0.01 and a log2 fold change above 5 up to day 15. Each bulk clonotype received a CD4 or CD8 identity based on whether the sequenced CD4 or CD8 repertoire contained that clonotype at higher abundance. The public reads were run again by TCRdb, first through fastp at Q25 and then through MiXCR, and only productive beta chains were kept. Rows are combined by CDR3 protein, so each entry shows the most common genes and DNA. The V and J calls reflect TCRdb's pipeline rather than the authors' work. The table for this sample lists around 72,000 distinct CDR3 sequences; more than 5.5% of them were counted only once. Together, the top ten hold approximately 30% of the sample.

In this sample, this clonotype turned up many times. Its antigen specificity is not known. Base qualities are not recorded, but no much larger clone differs from it by a single base. The CDR1 and CDR2 encoded by the germline V gene are SQVTM and ANQGSEA. Trimming at the junction amounts to 4 bases on V and 2 bases on J, and the germline ends lie 10 bases apart. Taken from cysteine to phenylalanine, the CDR3 has 13 residues. The entry retains the CDR3 DNA only, 39 bases that are in frame from base 1. The chain was built from TRBV29-1 and TRBJ2-3, with an unclear D gene assignment. The sequence was obtained from a man younger than 35 who received the YFV17D yellow fever vaccine. The sequenced sample was CD8+ T cells sorted from PBMCs, obtained about 10 days after the first yellow fever vaccination. The bases read TGCAGCGTTGGAGGCAGCCTCACAGATACGCAGTATTTT. It encodes CSVGGSLTDTQYF.